Listed here are 20 T cell receptor beta chains from one sample, sequenced in a study of cytomegalovirus exposure and HLA in healthy donors. 13 Jbeta primers and 60 Vbeta primers were used for the PCR. This table comes from immunoSEQ multiplex PCR, and its TCRdb copy is limited to in-frame clones, with some not included. The sample has under 200,000 clones, 70% to 90% seen once. The sample comprised PBMCs. These receptors were obtained from a man younger than 30 in good health and CMV-seropositive.

This chain links TRBV18 with TRBJ1-1, with 11 bases fitting TRBD1. V was clipped by 6 bases and J by 3 bases; unmatched bases: 6. This CDR3 region has 15 residues. Per germline, CDR1 KGHSH and CDR2 LQKENI. The CDR3 reads CASSRTGGADTEAFF. The CDR3 DNA reads as TGTGCCAGCTCCCGGACAGGGGGCGCCGACACTGAAGCTTTCTTT.

The rearrangement uses TRBV29-1 and TRBJ2-5; TRBD1 aligns across 7 bases. The DNA end lines up better with TRBJ2-7; the J call may be wrong. Germline V CDR1 and CDR2: SQVTM, ANQGSEA. The CDR3 covers 13 residues. Here the CDR3 reads CSANRDRGDEQYF. In DNA form, the CDR3 reads TGCAGCGCCAACCGGGACAGAGGGGACGAGCAGTACTTC.

The V call is TRBV10-2, the J call TRBJ1-2, with TRBD1 matching 8 bases. This CDR3 spans 16 amino acids. V lost 7 bases and J lost 1; bases outside the gene matches: 11. CDR1 is WSHSY, CDR2 SAAADI, per germline. CDR3 in amino acids: CASNSYRGSGNYGYTF. The CDR3 bases are TGCGCCAGCAATTCTTACAGGGGGAGTGGTAACTATGGCTACACCTTC.

This clone was seen more than once but under ten times. The CDR3 DNA follows: TGTGCCAGCAGCCCGATGGACAGGGAATATGAAAAACTGTTTTTT. The encoded protein is CASSPMDREYEKLFF. The J gene is TRBJ1-4, the V gene TRBV7-9; 8 bases match TRBD1. V lost 5 bases and J lost 6; bases outside the gene matches: 8. From germline, CDR1 is SEHNR and CDR2 FQNEAQ (reference sequence). The CDR3 contains 15 residues.

This clone was counted between two and nine times. The J gene is TRBJ2-1, the V gene TRBV19, with a possible D match to TRBD1 (6 bases). The CDR3 loop spans 15 amino acids. CDR1 LNHDA and CDR2 SQIVND come from the germline V gene (reference sequence). Trimming shortened V by 0 bases and J by 4 bases, and 10 bases separated the two germline ends. CDR3 sequence: CASSIENRAYNEQFF. The CDR3 coding sequence is TGTGCCAGTAGTATAGAGAACAGGGCATACAATGAGCAGTTCTTC.

The chain uses TRBV5-6 and TRBJ2-7, with D hard to call. The germline V and J ends were trimmed by 4 bases and 3 bases, with 5 bases remaining between them. This CDR3 spans 11 amino acids. CDR1 is SGHDT and CDR2 is YYEEEE in the germline V gene. The CDR3 protein is CASSLYYEQYF. The DNA for the CDR3 is TGTGCCAGCAGCCTTTACTACGAGCAGTACTTC.

The chain couples TRBV16 to TRBJ2-1; D is possibly TRBD2 (6 bases). V lost 1 base to trimming and J lost 0 bases, with 10 bases between them. The CDR3 extends over 16 amino acids. Germline V gene data show CDR1 as KGHSY and CDR2 as FQNENV. The CDR3 DNA reads as TGTGCCAGCAGCCAATGGGCGGGGAGCTCCTACAATGAGCAGTTCTTC. Translation: CASSQWAGSSYNEQFF.

This clone was seen only a few times. This chain connects TRBV6-1 to TRBJ1-4; D is unclear. This CDR3 is built from 11 residues. Germline V gives CDR1 MNHNS, CDR2 SASEGT. V was pared by 3 bases and J by 10 bases, with 6 bases between. CDR3 sequence (DNA): TGTGCCAGCAGTGACCCCGGAAAACTGTTTTTT. It encodes CASSDPGKLFF.

V is TRBV2 and J is TRBJ2-4; 7 bases map to TRBD1. Per the germline V gene, CDR1 is SNHLY and CDR2 is FYNNEI. V lost 8 bases to trimming and J lost 4 bases; unmatched junction nucleotides: 20. The CDR3 runs 18 residues. CDR3 bases: TGTGCCAGCCGTTTTAGGGTCCCCGCCGGGACAGATAAAAACATTCAGTACTTC. It is translated as CASRFRVPAGTDKNIQYF.

This clone has only one observation. The V gene is TRBV7-9, the J gene TRBJ2-7; 8 nucleotides agree with TRBD1. V trimming: 2 bases; J trimming: 5 bases; junction bases outside the gene matches: 11. Germline assignment: CDR1 SEHNR and CDR2 FQNEAQ (reference sequence). This CDR3 has 16 residues. The CDR3 coding sequence is TGTGCCAGCAGCTTACGACTCAGGACAGGGCCCCACGAGCAGTACTTC. Translation gives CASSLRLRTGPHEQYF.

The chain is built from TRBV30 and TRBJ2-6; perhaps TRBD2 as D (5 bases). V gave up 0 bases and J gave up 0 bases, with 9 bases separating them. Germline V gene lookup returns CDR1 GTSNPN and CDR2 SVGIG (reference sequence). CDR3 length equals 16 residues. This CDR3 reads CAWSVQRVSGANVLTF. The CDR3 DNA reads as TGTGCCTGGAGTGTACAGAGGGTCTCTGGGGCCAACGTCCTGACTTTC.

The rearrangement joins TRBV28 to TRBJ1-2, with 7 bases fitting TRBD1. V shed 6 bases and J 6 bases; nucleotides not matched to a gene: 4. The CDR3 contains 12 residues. Germline V gene sequence: CDR1 MDHEN, CDR2 SYDVKM. The CDR3, as DNA: TGTGCCAGCAGACAGGGGTATGATGGCTACACCTTC. Translation: CASRQGYDGYTF.

The DNA for the CDR3 is TGTGCCAGCAGACCTACAGGTTCTAGCACAGATACGCAGTATTTT. Translation: CASRPTGSSTDTQYF. V is TRBV6-5 and J is TRBJ2-3; TRBD1 is a possible D gene (5 bases). The CDR3 sequence is 15 residues long. The V gene's germline CDR1 is MNHEY and CDR2 SVGAGI. Trimming took off 6 bases at V and 0 bases at J, with 13 bases between the two ends.

V usage is TRBV4-1 and J usage is TRBJ2-5; 7 bases line up with TRBD1. Germline assignment: CDR1 MGHRA and CDR2 YSYEKL. The V gene end was trimmed by 2 bases and the J gene end by 5 bases; junction bases not matched to a gene: 5. This CDR3 is 14 amino acids long. This CDR3 is CASSQKTGYETQYF. In DNA, the CDR3 is TGCGCCAGCAGCCAAAAGACAGGGTACGAGACCCAGTACTTC.

The rearrangement joins TRBV25-1 to TRBJ1-4; 8 bases match TRBD1. The V segment lost 7 bases and the J segment 6 bases; nucleotides outside the gene matches: 7. The CDR3 has 14 residues. The germline V gene encodes CDR1 MGHDK and CDR2 SYGVNS. The DNA of the CDR3 is TGTGCCAGCACTTCCGGGACAGGATATGAAAAACTGTTTTTT. Amino acid sequence: CASTSGTGYEKLFF. Based on the CDR3 plus reference TRBV25-1 and TRBJ1-4, the full variable domain is EADIYQTPRYLVIGTGKKITLECSQTMGHDKMYWYQQDPGMELHLIHYSYGVNSTEKGDLSSESTVSRIRTEHFPLTLESARPSHTSQYLCASTSGTGYEKLFFGSGTQLSVL.

Turning to this clone: Different DNA sequences within this sample yield the same CDR3. V gene TRBV7-6 combines with J gene TRBJ1-5; D might be TRBD1 (5 bases). The germline V and J ends were trimmed by 1 base and 2 bases, with 6 bases remaining between them. Germline-derived CDR1 and CDR2 are SGHVS and FNYEAQ. CDR3 size: 14 residues. The chain's CDR3 is CASSLEGGNQPQHF. The CDR3 DNA reads TGTGCCAGCAGCTTAGAAGGGGGCAATCAGCCCCAGCATTTT.

This chain uses TRBV5-1 with TRBJ1-1; D uncertain. V was clipped by 3 bases and J by 7 bases, with 13 bases between them. The CDR3 length is 13 residues. Germline-derived CDR1 and CDR2 are SGHRS and YFSETQ. The CDR3 DNA sequence: TGCGCCAGCAGCTCCGGGTCCGGGATTGAAGCTTTCTTT. It specifies CASSSGSGIEAFF. Full variable domain (rest looked up from reference TRBV5-1 and TRBJ1-1): KAGVTQTPRYLIKTRGQQVTLSCSPISGHRSVSWYQQTPGQGLQFLFEYFSETQRNKGNFPGRFSGRQFSNSRSEMNVSTLELGDSALYLCASSSGSGIEAFFGQGTRLTVV.

This clone was recorded only once. This chain links TRBV10-3 with TRBJ2-3; 13 bases map to TRBD2. With V trimmed by 0 bases and J by 2 bases, 17 bases remained unmatched. Germline V CDR1 and CDR2: ENHRY, SYGVKD. The CDR3 sequence is 22 residues long. CDR3 in DNA: TGTGCCATCAGTGAGTCGAAGTTCACTAGCGGGGGGGACCGCCGGTTCACAGATACGCAGTATTTT. This codes for CAISESKFTSGGDRRFTDTQYF.

As regards this clone: Different DNA sequences within this sample yield the same CDR3. This chain connects TRBV9 to TRBJ1-5; D not resolved. The germline V gene encodes CDR1 SGDLS and CDR2 YYNGEE. This CDR3 comprises 14 residues. Trimming removed 0 bases from V and 2 bases from J, with 6 bases in between. The CDR3 reads CASSVAAGNQPQHF. CDR3 nucleotide sequence: TGTGCCAGCAGCGTAGCGGCGGGCAATCAGCCCCAGCATTTT. Complete variable domain (other parts from reference TRBV9 and TRBJ1-5): DSGVTQTPKHLITATGQRVTLRCSPRSGDLSVYWYQQSLDQGLQFLIQYYNGEERAKGNILERFSAQQFPDLHSELNLSSLELGDSALYFCASSVAAGNQPQHFGDGTRLSIL.

The chain combines TRBV15 with TRBJ2-7; 7 bases are a match to TRBD2. V was pared by 4 bases and J by 3 bases, with 12 bases of the junction left unmatched. The CDR3 totals 16 residues. Germline V CDR1 and CDR2: LNHNV, YYDKDF (reference sequence). The CDR3 spells CATSMIRGLDYYEQYF. The CDR3 coding sequence is TGTGCCACCAGCATGATCCGAGGACTAGATTACTACGAGCAGTACTTC. Complete variable domain (other parts from reference TRBV15 and TRBJ2-7): DAMVIQNPRYQVTQFGKPVTLSCSQTLNHNVMYWYQQKSSQAPKLLFHYYDKDFNNEADTPDNFQSRRPNTSFCFLDIRSPGLGDTAMYLCATSMIRGLDYYEQYFGPGTRLTVT.